Below, one TCR beta chain is given with its context. The data belong to a study of blood T cell repertoires in COVID-19. This CDR3 spans 14 amino acids. Trimming left V 1 base short and J 1 base short, with 6 bases between. Germline V gene sequence: CDR1 SGHAT, CDR2 FQNNGV. Using immunoSEQ multiplex PCR, the repertoire was profiled, and TCRdb retains in-frame clones only, with some absent. The table records about 99,000 clones, approximately 79% of them present only once. Sequenced input: peripheral blood. This chain connects TRBV11-2 to TRBJ2-3, with no clear D. This receptor was obtained from a woman of 80 years or more with active or convalescent COVID-19. CDR3 loop: CASSLGLRTDTQYF. In DNA form, the CDR3 reads TGTGCCAGCAGCTTAGGACTCCGCACAGATACGCAGTATTTT.